A single sample gave rise to the 29 T cell receptor beta chains below, sequenced in a study of naive and memory T cell subsets. For these TCRs, the target antigens are not known. An equimolar mix of two oligonucleotides served as the beta constant-region primer for TRBC1 and TRBC2. Nested alpha and beta constant-region primers with the SP2 primer drove four PCR rounds on ligated cDNA. TCRdb re-analysed the UMI-ligation and nested PCR reads in MiXCR, keeping a single row per CDR3 protein. The repertoire consists of about 100,000 distinct CDR3 sequences, with 13% to 15% occurring once and the leading ten covering around 2.7%. Points from the study as a whole: Naive repertoires, especially CD8, held a few larger clonotypes, possibly memory cells re-expressing CD45RA.

Material: naive CD8+ T cells from blood. These receptors all stem from a human donor in good health.

The rearrangement joins TRBV28 to TRBJ2-1; a possible D gene is TRBD1 (6 bases). V dropped 8 bases and J dropped 6 bases, with 17 bases sitting between them. Germline V gene sequence: CDR1 MDHEN, CDR2 SYDVKM. The CDR3 has 14 amino acids. The CDR3 coding sequence is TGTGCCAGCGAACGACAGGTCGGGGTCAATGAGCAGTTCTTC. Protein product: CASERQVGVNEQFF.

The chain recombines TRBV9 with TRBJ1-1, with D uncertain. Germline V gene data show CDR1 as SGDLS and CDR2 as YYNGEE. V was cut by 8 bases and J by 1 base, with 12 bases left in between. There are 13 residues in the CDR3. CDR3 DNA sequence: TGTGCCAGAGGAGCTGGAAGGAACACTGAAGCTTTCTTT. Encoded protein: CARGAGRNTEAFF.

The rearrangement joins TRBV29-1 to TRBJ2-5; TRBD2 aligns across 13 bases. The germline CDR1 and CDR2 sequences are SQVTM and ANQGSEA. This CDR3 contains 18 residues. V shed 0 bases, J shed 4 bases, and the junction held 11 bases outside the gene matches. The CDR3 here is CSVEDPLARTSGRETQYF. The CDR3, as DNA: TGCAGCGTTGAAGATCCCCTCGCGCGGACTAGCGGGAGAGAGACCCAGTACTTC.

The chain recombines TRBV7-9 with TRBJ2-1, with TRBD1 matching over 8 bases. The CDR3 covers 12 residues. CDR1 and CDR2 (germline): SEHNR, FQNEAQ (reference sequence). The J segment lost 9 bases and the V segment lost 11 bases, leaving 9 bases of the junction unmatched. CDR3 nucleotides: TGTGCCGGGGGACAGGAGGGCGGTGAGCAGTTCTTC. Amino acid sequence: CAGGQEGGEQFF. Combining the CDR3 with reference TRBV7-9 and TRBJ2-1 gives the whole variable domain DTGVSQNPRHKITKRGQNVTFRCDPISEHNRLYWYRQTLGQGPEFLTYFQNEAQLEKSRLLSDRFSAERPKGSFSTLEIQRTEQGDSAMYLCAGGQEGGEQFFGPGTRLTVL.

The rearrangement uses TRBV6-1 and TRBJ2-7, with 12 bases fitting TRBD2. CDR3 length: 17 residues. Germline V lookup: CDR1 MNHNS, CDR2 SASEGT. After removal of 0 bases from V and 4 bases from J, the junction contained 7 bases not matched to a gene. The CDR3 sequence is CASSEAAVTSGSYEQYF. The CDR3 DNA follows: TGTGCCAGCAGTGAAGCGGCTGTGACTAGCGGGAGTTACGAGCAGTACTTC.

This clonotype was recorded a few times. The chain recombines TRBV4-3 with TRBJ1-3, with unresolved D. CDR3 length equals 16 residues. Trimming stripped 4 bases from V and 0 bases from J, with 13 bases between. The V gene's germline CDR1 is LGHNA and CDR2 YSLEER. CDR3 bases: TGCGCCAGCAGCCCAGACGGGCAAAACTCTGGAAACACCATATATTTT. This encodes CASSPDGQNSGNTIYF.

This clonotype appeared a few times. This chain uses TRBV15 with TRBJ2-7, with 8 bases lining up with TRBD1. J gave up 0 bases and V 3 bases, and 4 bases lay outside the gene matches. This CDR3 has 15 amino acids. Looked up from germline, CDR1 is LNHNV and CDR2 is YYDKDF (reference sequence). The DNA for the CDR3 is TGTGCCACCAGCAGGGACAGGGCGAGCTCCTACGAGCAGTACTTC. This codes for CATSRDRASSYEQYF.

The rearrangement uses TRBV19 and TRBJ1-1; unclear D gene. Trimming took off 7 bases at V and 3 bases at J, with 12 bases between the two ends. CDR3 length: 13 residues. Per germline, CDR1 LNHDA and CDR2 SQIVND (reference sequence). CDR3: CASIPPDDTEAFF. In nucleotides, the CDR3 is TGTGCCAGTATTCCCCCGGATGACACTGAAGCTTTCTTT.

The rearrangement joins TRBV7-9 to TRBJ2-1; perhaps TRBD2 as D (6 bases). The CDR3 contains 13 residues. From germline, CDR1 is SEHNR and CDR2 FQNEAQ (reference sequence). V lost 2 bases, J lost 7 bases, and 9 bases lay in between. In DNA form, the CDR3 reads TGTGCCAGCAGCTTACAGGCGGGGAATGAGCAGTTCTTC. As protein: CASSLQAGNEQFF.

The chain employs TRBV6-2 or TRBV6-3 and TRBJ1-1, with 8 nucleotides matching TRBD1. The CDR3 is 17 residues long. The trim removed 3 bases at V and 1 base at J, leaving 10 bases unmatched. Germline V gene lookup returns CDR1 MNHEY and CDR2 SVGEGT. DNA for the CDR3: TGTGCCAGCAGTTATCCCCGACGGACAGGGAGGAACACTGAAGCTTTCTTT. Protein: CASSYPRRTGRNTEAFF.

V gene TRBV6-2 or TRBV6-3 combines with J gene TRBJ2-1; 12 bases line up with TRBD2. There are 14 residues in the CDR3. Trimming at V came to 6 bases and at J to 6 bases, leaving 3 bases not matched to a gene. Germline V CDR1 and CDR2: MNHEY, SVGEGT. The CDR3: CASSLTSGGNEQFF. CDR3 sequence (DNA): TGTGCCAGCAGCTTGACTAGCGGGGGCAATGAGCAGTTCTTC.

Points on this clonotype: A junction boundary mismatches the germline segment, possibly from a read error. This chain connects TRBV7-9 to TRBJ2-7, with 12 nucleotides matching TRBD2. The CDR3 contains 17 residues. Germline loops: CDR1 SEHNR, CDR2 FQNEAQ (reference sequence). CDR3 sequence reads: CANSPGLAGLGSYEQYF. The CDR3 region has the DNA TGTGCCAACAGCCCGGGACTAGCGGGCCTGGGCAGCTACGAGCAGTACTTC.

The chain is built from TRBV7-9 and TRBJ2-3; 9 bases fit TRBD1. CDR1 is SEHNR and CDR2 is FQNEAQ in the germline V gene (reference sequence). J gave up 2 bases and V 5 bases, and 5 bases lay outside the gene matches. The CDR3 is 15 amino acids. CDR3 DNA: TGTGCCAGCAGCCCGGGACAGGGAACCACAGATACGCAGTATTTT. Protein: CASSPGQGTTDTQYF.

The sample holds many counts of this clonotype. The chain joins TRBV7-2 to TRBJ2-3; 7 bases line up with TRBD2. Trimming at V came to 4 bases and at J to 0 bases, leaving 1 base not matched to a gene. This CDR3 comprises 14 residues. CDR1 is SGHTA and CDR2 is FQGNSA in the germline V gene. This CDR3 reads CASSSSGSTDTQYF. The CDR3 nucleotides read TGTGCCAGCAGCTCTAGCGGCAGCACAGATACGCAGTATTTT.

The chain carries TRBV12-3 or TRBV12-4 and TRBJ2-1, with TRBD2 matching 8 bases. CDR3 length equals 16 residues. Trimming took 10 bases from V and 7 from J; bases not matched to a gene: 18. The CDR3 nucleotides read TGTGCCACCACCCGGGTCGGGGGGCGGGAGGAGAATGAGCAGTTCTTC. This codes for CATTRVGGREENEQFF.

The chain carries TRBV20-1 and TRBJ2-7; D may be TRBD2 (5 bases). Germline CDR1 DFQATT, CDR2 SNEGSKA (reference sequence). The germline V and J ends were trimmed by 3 bases and 1 base, with 10 bases remaining between them. CDR3 length: 13 residues. The CDR3 spells CSASAGGSYEQYF. The CDR3 nucleotides read TGCAGTGCTAGCGCGGGCGGGTCCTACGAGCAGTACTTC.

V usage is TRBV21-1 and J usage is TRBJ1-6; the D call of TRBD1 is as the table states it, not checked on the DNA. TRBV21-1 is flagged as a pseudogene. This CDR3 has 15 residues. The CDR3: CASSKVGRDNSPLHF. The CDR3, as DNA: TGTGCCAGCAGCAAAGTAGGCAGGGATAATTCACCCCTCCACTTT.

This clonotype occurred a few times. This sequence joins TRBV27 and TRBJ1-2, with TRBD1 matching over 8 bases. V trimming: 3 bases; J trimming: 4 bases; junction bases outside the gene matches: 7. The germline V gene has CDR1 MNHEY and CDR2 SMNVEV (reference sequence). The CDR3 has 15 amino acids. Here the CDR3 reads CASSFKAGGLYGYTF. For the CDR3, the DNA is TGTGCCAGCAGTTTTAAGGCAGGGGGCCTCTATGGCTACACCTTC.

The table lists this clonotype with many counts. The rearrangement joins TRBV7-6 to TRBJ2-1, with TRBD2 identical over 10 bases. Germline CDR1 SGHVS, CDR2 FNYEAQ. The CDR3 is made up of 16 amino acids. Germline trimming cut 5 bases from V and 4 bases from J; bases unmatched to any gene: 8. CDR3 in DNA: TGTGCCAGCAGCCCCCGCACTAGCGGGGCTTACAATGAGCAGTTCTTC. It specifies CASSPRTSGAYNEQFF.

This clonotype was detected only a few times. The chain recombines TRBV5-6 with TRBJ1-1; tentatively, D is TRBD1 (6 bases). The CDR3 contains 17 residues. The germline CDR1 and CDR2 sequences are SGHDT and YYEEEE. Trimming removed 0 bases from V and 0 bases from J, with 15 bases in between. Here the CDR3 DNA reads TGTGCCAGCAGCTTGGCGGGGGGCCGAGGAGTGAACACTGAAGCTTTCTTT. It encodes CASSLAGGRGVNTEAFF.

This clonotype was observed at least ten times. The gene calls are TRBV7-9 and TRBJ2-1; no definite D call. V lost 5 bases, J lost 1 base, and 3 bases lay in between. The CDR3 covers 12 residues. Germline V gene lookup returns CDR1 SEHNR and CDR2 FQNEAQ (reference sequence). CDR3 residues: CASSPSYNEQFF. CDR3 nucleotides: TGTGCCAGCAGCCCGTCCTACAATGAGCAGTTCTTC.

The rearrangement joins TRBV20-1 to TRBJ2-7; no clear D gene. V lost 0 bases to trimming and J lost 0 bases, with 9 bases between them. This CDR3 is 14 amino acids long. The germline gives CDR1 DFQATT, CDR2 SNEGSKA (reference sequence). CDR3 in DNA: TGCAGTGCTAGAGACGAGGTGGACTCCTACGAGCAGTACTTC. This sequence encodes CSARDEVDSYEQYF.

This clonotype was seen a few times. The chain uses TRBV19 and TRBJ2-3; no clear D gene. V lost 7 bases to trimming and J lost 2 bases, with 13 bases between them. The V gene's germline CDR1 is LNHDA and CDR2 SQIVND (reference sequence). The CDR3 runs to 14 residues. CDR3 DNA: TGTGCCAGTAAGGACGGGCCTTACACAGATACGCAGTATTTT. It codes for CASKDGPYTDTQYF.

The V gene is TRBV28, the J gene TRBJ2-3, with no clear D. V lost 7 bases and J 3 bases, leaving 5 bases between the germline ends. Per the germline V gene, CDR1 is MDHEN and CDR2 is SYDVKM. The CDR3 spans 11 residues. This CDR3 is CASKETDTQYF. CDR3 coding DNA: TGTGCCAGCAAGGAAACAGATACGCAGTATTTT.

This clonotype occurred many times. The V and J genes are TRBV7-2 and TRBJ2-7, with D maybe TRBD1 (5 bases). Germline CDR1 reads SGHTA; CDR2 reads FQGNSA. Trimming removed 5 bases at V and 7 bases at J, with 15 bases between. This CDR3 contains 13 residues. The chain's CDR3 is CASSVTLAGEQYF. The CDR3 DNA follows: TGTGCCAGCAGCGTGACCTTGGCAGGGGAGCAGTACTTC.

The chain combines TRBV7-9 with TRBJ2-3, with TRBD1 as a possible D gene (5 bases). Trimming left V 10 bases short and J 1 base short, with 12 bases between. The germline V gene has CDR1 SEHNR and CDR2 FQNEAQ (reference sequence). The CDR3 runs to 13 residues. Written as DNA, the CDR3 is TGTGCCAAAACCCCACAGGGCACAGATACGCAGTATTTT. Amino acids: CAKTPQGTDTQYF.

The chain uses TRBV7-9 and TRBJ1-1, with D unresolved. Germline values: CDR1 SEHNR, CDR2 FQNEAQ (reference sequence). The CDR3 has 14 amino acids. The germline V and J ends were trimmed by 2 bases and 5 bases, with 12 bases remaining between them. This chain's CDR3 is CASSLILAGTEAFF. In nucleotides, the CDR3 is TGTGCCAGCAGCTTAATTCTGGCCGGGACTGAAGCTTTCTTT. Full variable domain (rest looked up from reference TRBV7-9 and TRBJ1-1): DTGVSQNPRHKITKRGQNVTFRCDPISEHNRLYWYRQTLGQGPEFLTYFQNEAQLEKSRLLSDRFSAERPKGSFSTLEIQRTEQGDSAMYLCASSLILAGTEAFFGQGTRLTVV.

This clonotype turned up a few times. CDR3 amino acids: CASSQDRNNEQFF. CDR3 nucleotides: TGTGCCAGCAGCCAAGATAGGAACAATGAGCAGTTCTTC. The chain is built from TRBV4-2 and TRBJ2-1, with no clear D. The CDR3 extends over 13 amino acids. V shed 0 bases and J shed 5 bases, with 5 bases lying between them. Germline CDR1 reads LGHNA; CDR2 reads YNFKEQ.

V usage is TRBV7-9 and J usage is TRBJ2-7; TRBD2 matches 8 bases. Germline-derived CDR1 and CDR2 are SEHNR and FQNEAQ (reference sequence). V lost 5 bases, J lost 6 bases, and 3 bases stayed unmatched. This CDR3 contains 12 residues. As DNA, the CDR3 is TGTGCCAGCAGCCCGGGACTAGTCGAGCAGTACTTC. Its protein is CASSPGLVEQYF.